This TCR beta chain was captured by sequencing in a study of T cell responses to AZD1222 COVID-19 vaccine. The study, taken as a whole, reports: Just 5 to 7 AZD1222 recipients were seropositive at baseline.

The CDR3 contains 11 residues. The V and J ends lost 3 bases and 7 bases respectively, with 6 bases between them. The data were produced by immunoSEQ multiplex PCR, yet TCRdb's version contains in-frame clones alone and is incomplete. The sample consists of some 31,000 clones, 88% of them appearing once. Points on this clone: Its antigen remains unidentified.

The V gene is TRBV12-3 or TRBV12-4, the J gene TRBJ1-2; D is unresolved. This TCR came from an adult who received the AZD1222 COVID-19 vaccine. This specimen consisted of peripheral blood, obtained 28 days after the second AZD1222 dose. The CDR3 region is CASSLSFGYTF. CDR3 sequence (DNA): TGTGCCAGCAGTTTGTCTTTTGGCTACACCTTC.